This TCR beta chain emerged from a study of blood T cell repertoires in COVID-19. The overall study: Whether acute or convalescent, the COVID-19 samples came from the United States, Italy and Spain.

The assay was immunoSEQ multiplex PCR, and TCRdb's table has in-frame clones only and misses some. The table has 150,000 to 200,000 clones, 84% seen once. This CDR3 has 14 amino acids. Trimming removed 7 bases from V and 2 bases from J; junction bases left unmatched: 6. CDR1 is SNHLY, CDR2 FYNNEI, per germline. The study recruited people aged about 18 to 90 years across 24 US areas. Two negative PCRs, clearance, or symptom resolution were required of recovered Cohort 3 donors. This receptor was taken from a man aged 50 to 59 who had recovered from COVID-19. The source material was PBMCs or T cells enriched from blood (not recorded which). The V call is TRBV2, the J call TRBJ2-5, with TRBD1 matching 8 bases. CDR3 region: CASTGDRIQETQYF. DNA for the CDR3: TGTGCCAGCACCGGGGACAGGATACAAGAGACCCAGTACTTC.